This TCR beta chain was sequenced for a study of tissue T cells after allogeneic stem cell transplantation. Study-level results: The study did not identify alloreactive or antigen-specific tissue TCRs, and some clones might be persisting host cells. Sampling depth was limited, and the cohort was small and clinically varied.

Adult allogeneic hematopoietic cell transplant recipients with steroid-refractory graft-versus-host disease were prospectively enrolled for research autopsy. A remark on this clone: Its antigen is as yet unknown.

Assay: immunoSEQ multiplex PCR; the TCRdb copy retains only in-frame clones and omits some. The table includes 2,500 to 3,000 clones, around three fifths detected once. This specimen was descending colon tissue, taken at autopsy. The clonotype comes from a male patient at least 60 years old with steroid-refractory graft-versus-host disease after an allogeneic stem cell transplant. Some of the T cells may derive from the graft donor.

DNA for the CDR3: TGTGCCAGCAGCCCCAGGCAGGTTCCCTCTGAAGCTTTCTTT. It yields the protein CASSPRQVPSEAFF. The chain carries TRBV9 and TRBJ1-1, with D uncertain. This CDR3 contains 14 residues. With 4 bases removed from V and 6 bases from J, the gap between germline ends came to 16 bases. Per the germline V gene, CDR1 is SGDLS and CDR2 is YYNGEE.